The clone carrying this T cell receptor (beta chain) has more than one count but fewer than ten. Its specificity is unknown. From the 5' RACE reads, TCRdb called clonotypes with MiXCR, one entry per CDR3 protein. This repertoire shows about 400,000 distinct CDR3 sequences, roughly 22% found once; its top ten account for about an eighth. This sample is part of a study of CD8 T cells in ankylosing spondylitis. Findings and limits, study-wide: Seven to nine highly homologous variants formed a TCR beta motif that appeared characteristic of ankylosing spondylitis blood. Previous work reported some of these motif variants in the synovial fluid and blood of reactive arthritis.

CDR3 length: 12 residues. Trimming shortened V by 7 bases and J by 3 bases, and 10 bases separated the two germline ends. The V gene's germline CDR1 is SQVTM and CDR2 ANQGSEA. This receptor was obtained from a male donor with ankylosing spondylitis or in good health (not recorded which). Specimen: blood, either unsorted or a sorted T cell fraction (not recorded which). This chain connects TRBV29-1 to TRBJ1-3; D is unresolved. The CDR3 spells CSASRDGNTIYF. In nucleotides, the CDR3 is TGCAGCGCATCCCGGGATGGAAACACCATATATTTT.